A selection of T cell receptor beta chains follows, all from one sample in a study of blood T cell repertoires in COVID-19. Assay used: immunoSEQ multiplex PCR; TCRdb lists only in-frame clones, some missing. Among some 130,000 clones listed, around four fifths were seen once. The sample was PBMCs or T cells enriched from blood (not recorded which). These receptors were taken from a man aged 30-40 years who had recovered from COVID-19. CDR3s include the opening cysteine and the closing phenylalanine or tryptophan. A D gene is named only where the DNA matches it firmly. A clone size is listed for some rows: how often the clone was seen (once, few, many), or a class if it is expanded.

clone_size: NA
v_call: TRBV5-6
j_call: TRBJ1-2
d_call: NA
cdr3_aa: CASSLQGFHTF
cdr3_nt: TGTGCCAGCAGCTTGCAGGGGTTCCACACCTTC

clone_size: once
v_call: TRBV5-6
j_call: TRBJ1-2
d_call: NA
cdr3_aa: CASSGSRQHYGYTF
cdr3_nt: TGTGCCAGCAGCGGGAGTAGGCAGCACTATGGCTACACCTTC

clone_size: NA
v_call: TRBV4-2
j_call: TRBJ1-2
d_call: NA
cdr3_aa: CASSQDNGSGGYTF
cdr3_nt: TGTGCCAGCAGCCAAGATAATGGGAGCGGTGGCTACACCTTC

clone_size: NA
v_call: TRBV4-2
j_call: TRBJ1-1
d_call: TRBD1
cdr3_aa: CASSQDRQGARTEAFF
cdr3_nt: TGTGCCAGCAGCCAAGACCGACAGGGGGCGCGGACTGAAGCTTTCTTT

clone_size: NA
v_call: TRBV19
j_call: TRBJ1-1
d_call: TRBD1
cdr3_aa: CASRQKRKPGQGYSEAFF
cdr3_nt: TGTGCCAGTAGACAAAAAAGGAAACCGGGACAGGGGTACTCTGAAGCTTTCTTT

clone_size: NA
v_call: TRBV6-5
j_call: TRBJ2-3
d_call: TRBD2
cdr3_aa: CASSPTSRTDTQYF
cdr3_nt: TGTGCCAGCAGTCCGACTAGCCGCACAGATACGCAGTATTTT

clone_size: NA
v_call: TRBV5-4
j_call: TRBJ1-1
d_call: TRBD1
cdr3_aa: CASSSQGFSIEAFF
cdr3_nt: TGTGCCAGCAGCTCACAGGGGTTTTCTATTGAAGCTTTCTTT

clone_size: NA
v_call: TRBV5-4
j_call: TRBJ1-2
d_call: NA
cdr3_aa: CASSLVGGAYGYTF
cdr3_nt: TGTGCCAGCAGCTTGGTAGGGGGTGCCTATGGCTACACCTTC

clone_size: NA
v_call: TRBV11-2
j_call: TRBJ2-3
d_call: NA
cdr3_aa: CASSLAGGPGGADTQYF
cdr3_nt: TGTGCCAGCAGCTTAGCGGGAGGGCCAGGGGGGGCAGATACGCAGTATTTT

clone_size: few
v_call: TRBV5-1
j_call: TRBJ2-3
d_call: NA
cdr3_aa: CASSFSGADTQYF
cdr3_nt: TGCGCCAGCAGCTTCAGCGGTGCAGATACGCAGTATTTT

clone_size: NA
v_call: TRBV7-2
j_call: TRBJ1-1
d_call: NA
cdr3_aa: CASTYPKNTEAFF
cdr3_nt: TGTGCCAGCACCTACCCCAAAAACACTGAAGCTTTCTTT

clone_size: NA
v_call: TRBV5-1
j_call: TRBJ1-1
d_call: NA
cdr3_aa: CASSLGQAKDTEAFF
cdr3_nt: TGCGCCAGCAGCTTGGGACAGGCTAAAGACACTGAAGCTTTCTTT

clone_size: NA
v_call: TRBV27
j_call: TRBJ1-1
d_call: TRBD1
cdr3_aa: CASSLSGQRNTEAFF
cdr3_nt: TGTGCCAGCAGTTTATCGGGACAGAGAAACACTGAAGCTTTCTTT

clone_size: NA
v_call: TRBV6-5
j_call: TRBJ1-2
d_call: NA
cdr3_aa: CASSPLNGGYTF
cdr3_nt: TGTGCCAGCAGTCCCCTAAATGGTGGCTACACCTTC

clone_size: NA
v_call: TRBV24-1
j_call: TRBJ2-1
d_call: TRBD1
cdr3_aa: CATSGDRDEQFF
cdr3_nt: TGTGCCACCAGTGGGGACAGGGATGAGCAGTTCTTC

clone_size: NA
v_call: TRBV7-2
j_call: TRBJ1-3
d_call: TRBD1
cdr3_aa: CASSLVGGQGISGNTIYF
cdr3_nt: TGTGCCAGCAGCTTAGTGGGTGGACAGGGAATCTCTGGAAACACCATATATTTT